One and the same sample provided the 19 T cell receptor beta chains below, sequenced in a study of blood T cells in healthy people across ages. With a J-beta primer mix and a sample-barcoded 5' primer, a second PCR ran roughly 7 to 11 cycles. A single record per CDR3 protein comes from TCRdb applying MiXCR to the 5' RACE reads. Here the sample spans 1.5 million to 2 million distinct CDR3 sequences, approximately 40% being singletons. Sequencing input: blood. Receptors originate from a human donor in good health.

V gene TRBV7-2 combines with J gene TRBJ1-4; the D gene is possibly TRBD1 (6 bases). Germline V gene lookup returns CDR1 SGHTA and CDR2 FQGNSA. The CDR3 is made up of 15 amino acids. Trimming took off 1 base at V and 3 bases at J, with 9 bases between the two ends. The DNA of the CDR3 is TGTGCCAGCAGCTTAGGGCCAGGGGCTAATGAAAAACTGTTTTTT. This encodes CASSLGPGANEKLFF.

Note on this clonotype: An end of the junction differs from the germline gene, which may be a read error. The chain recombines TRBV7-2 with TRBJ2-7; the match to TRBD2 covers 8 bases. The CDR3 totals 13 residues. Germline CDR1 SGHTA, CDR2 FQGNSA. The CDR3 spells CVSRLGLAYEQYF. CDR3 coding DNA: TGTGTCAGCAGACTGGGACTAGCCTACGAGCAGTACTTC. The entire variable domain, with the rest obtained from reference TRBV7-2 and TRBJ2-7, is as follows: GAGVSQSPSNKVTEKGKDVELRCDPISGHTALYWYRQSLGQGLEFLIYFQGNSAPDKSGLPSDRFSAERTGGSVSTLTIQRTQQEDSAVYLCVSRLGLAYEQYFGPGTRLTVT.

J is TRBJ1-1 and V is TRBV12-3 or TRBV12-4; D not certain. The CDR3 has 14 amino acids. V was pared by 7 bases and J by 4 bases, with 16 bases between. CDR3: CASTLTSRVTEAFF. The DNA for the CDR3 is TGTGCCAGCACCCTGACCTCAAGGGTCACTGAAGCTTTCTTT.

This chain joins TRBV20-1 and TRBJ2-7, with D possibly TRBD1 on 5 matching bases. Germline V gene sequence: CDR1 DFQATT, CDR2 SNEGSKA (reference sequence). CDR3 length equals 14 residues. Trimming left V 0 bases short and J 7 bases short, with 16 bases between. The chain's CDR3 is CSARDTAGPGEQYF. CDR3 nucleotides: TGCAGTGCTAGAGATACGGCAGGGCCTGGGGAGCAGTACTTC.

V is TRBV5-1 and J is TRBJ2-5; D gene ambiguous. The CDR3 length is 12 residues. Trimming took 2 bases from V and 5 from J, leaving 7 bases between them. Germline V gene sequence: CDR1 SGHRS, CDR2 YFSETQ. In nucleotides, the CDR3 is TGCGCCAGCAGCTTTTATCGGGAGACCCAGTACTTC. This encodes CASSFYRETQYF.

The gene calls are TRBV13 and TRBJ2-3; D may be TRBD1 (5 bases). The CDR3 loop spans 16 amino acids. With 5 bases removed from V and 6 bases from J, the gap between germline ends came to 21 bases. Germline assignment: CDR1 PRHDT and CDR2 FYEKMQ (reference sequence). The CDR3 reads CASSMTGHTLVDTQYF. The CDR3 nucleotides are TGTGCCAGCAGCATGACCGGACACACCCTTGTGGATACGCAGTATTTT.

This clonotype was recorded a few times. This chain joins TRBV7-2 and TRBJ2-1, with D perhaps TRBD1 or TRBD2 (6 bases each). Trimming left V 10 bases short and J 8 bases short, with 21 bases between. The CDR3 is 14 residues long. Germline-derived CDR1 and CDR2 are SGHTA and FQGNSA. The CDR3 DNA reads as TGTGCCAACTGTTGGGGGGTTCAGGGGTATGAGCAGTTCTTC. This encodes CANCWGVQGYEQFF.

This clonotype has only one observation. J is TRBJ2-3 and V is TRBV20-1; a possible D gene is TRBD1 (5 bases). Per germline, CDR1 DFQATT and CDR2 SNEGSKA (reference sequence). The CDR3 is made up of 12 amino acids. Trimming removed 7 bases at V and 6 bases at J, with 14 bases between. CDR3 amino acids: CSVPRRVDTQYF. The CDR3 region has the DNA TGCAGTGTCCCCCGCAGGGTCGATACGCAGTATTTT.

Only a few counts were recorded for this clonotype. A read error may produce the germline difference seen at one junction end. The chain links TRBV20-1 to TRBJ1-4; D unresolved. The CDR3 extends over 11 amino acids. Per the germline V gene, CDR1 is DFQATT and CDR2 is SNEGSKA (reference sequence). CDR3 residues: CSTRSNEKLFF. In DNA form, the CDR3 reads TGCAGTACTAGGTCTAATGAAAAACTGTTTTTT.

The rearrangement uses TRBV21-1 and TRBJ2-5; TRBD1, the D gene given by the table, was not confirmed from the DNA. TRBV21-1 is termed a pseudogene. The CDR3 length is 18 residues. The CDR3 nucleotides are TGTGCCAGCAGCGAAAGGCTCCCGACAGGAGGATCGGAAGAGACCCAGTACTTC. It yields the protein CASSERLPTGGSEETQYF.

Of note for this clonotype: One junction end disagrees with the germline gene, perhaps due to a read error. The chain has TRBV20-1 and TRBJ2-5; D may be TRBD1 (5 bases). The V gene's germline CDR1 is DFQATT and CDR2 SNEGSKA (reference sequence). The CDR3 spans 13 residues. CDR3 DNA: TGCAGTGCTAGAAGGACACAACAAGAGACCCGGTACTTC. It specifies CSARRTQQETRYF.

This clonotype was counted a few times. The rearrangement joins TRBV12-3 or TRBV12-4 to TRBJ2-3; 14 bases map to TRBD2. V gave up 11 bases and J gave up 5 bases; unmatched junction bases: 6. The CDR3 is 14 residues long. This chain's CDR3 is CAGGLAGGIDTQYF. The CDR3 coding sequence is TGTGCCGGTGGACTAGCGGGGGGAATAGATACGCAGTATTTT.

This clonotype occurred a few times. This sequence joins TRBV12-3 or TRBV12-4 and TRBJ2-5; 9 nucleotides match TRBD1. The CDR3 spans 16 residues. Germline trimming cut 6 bases from V and 5 bases from J; bases unmatched to any gene: 13. This CDR3 reads CASRSYRGQWKETQYF. As DNA, the CDR3 is TGTGCCAGCAGAAGTTACAGGGGGCAGTGGAAGGAGACCCAGTACTTC.

The chain uses TRBV6-1 and TRBJ2-1; D possibly uses TRBD1 or TRBD2 (7 bases each). Trimming cost V 5 bases and J 7 bases, with 12 bases left between them. CDR1 and CDR2 (germline): MNHNS, SASEGT. The CDR3 has 13 amino acids. The CDR3 nucleotides are TGTGCCAGCAGTTGGCAGGGGGGGAATGAGCAGTTCTTC. Translation: CASSWQGGNEQFF.

This clonotype was seen more than once but under ten times. This rearrangement joins TRBV12-3 or TRBV12-4 to TRBJ2-5; the D gene could be TRBD1 or TRBD2 (5 bases each). The assigned J gene may be wrong: the sequence end matches TRBJ2-7 better. CDR3 size: 14 residues. This CDR3 is CASSLIAGGGEQYF. In DNA, the CDR3 is TGTGCCAGCAGCCTCATCGCAGGTGGGGGCGAGCAGTACTTC.

This clonotype was picked up a small number of times. Written as DNA, the CDR3 is TGTGCCAGCAGCTTAGGGAGCGGCCCTTCCTCCTACGAGCAGTACTTC. Residues: CASSLGSGPSSYEQYF. V and J are TRBV7-6 and TRBJ2-7, with a weak D call TRBD2 (5 bases). Trimming pared 1 base from V and 0 bases from J, leaving 13 bases between. Germline CDR1 and CDR2: SGHVS and FNYEAQ. The CDR3 has 16 amino acids.

J is TRBJ2-4 and V is TRBV3-1, with D perhaps given as TRBD1 or TRBD2 (5 bases each). Gene TRBJ2-5 matches the end of the DNA better, so the J call may be wrong. Germline-derived CDR1 and CDR2 are LGHDT and YNNKEL (reference sequence). The CDR3 sequence is 16 residues long. CDR3 region: CASSRGPAQAYETQYF. CDR3 DNA sequence: TGTGCCAGCAGCCGGGGACCCGCGCAGGCATACGAGACCCAGTACTTC.

The chain recombines TRBV30 with TRBJ1-3; possible D gene TRBD1, 6 bases. Trimming cost V 5 bases and J 4 bases, with 12 bases left between them. Germline-derived CDR1 and CDR2 are GTSNPN and SVGIG (reference sequence). CDR3 length equals 13 residues. The CDR3, as DNA: TGTGCCTGGGACGGGACACTCGGAAACACCATATATTTT. This translates into CAWDGTLGNTIYF.

This clonotype came up a few times. The gene calls are TRBV6-5 and TRBJ2-3, with 10 nucleotides matching TRBD2. This CDR3 region has 17 residues. Looked up from germline, CDR1 is MNHEY and CDR2 is SVGAGI. V shed 4 bases, J shed 2 bases, and the junction held 9 bases outside the gene matches. For the CDR3, the DNA is TGTGCCAGCAGTTCGGAGATAGCGGGGGGACCCACAGATACGCAGTATTTT. This sequence encodes CASSSEIAGGPTDTQYF.